Shown below are 26 T cell receptor beta chains from a single sample sequenced in a study of T cells after yellow fever vaccination. MiXCR, applied by TCRdb to the 5' RACE reads, yields one record per CDR3 protein. Of 250,000 to 350,000 distinct CDR3 sequences in the sample, less than 9.5% were seen once. Sequenced here: CD4+ T cells sorted from PBMCs, sampled 5 days after the yellow fever booster vaccination. The receptor source for this set is a man aged 18 to 30 who received the YFV17D yellow fever vaccine.

This clonotype was counted only a few times. The chain combines TRBV19 with TRBJ2-3; D is unclear. Trimming removed 3 bases from V and 6 bases from J, with 16 bases in between. The CDR3 consists of 15 residues. Germline CDR1 LNHDA, CDR2 SQIVND (reference sequence). CDR3: CASSIGGVVGDTQYF. The CDR3 DNA sequence: TGTGCCAGTAGTATTGGTGGAGTTGTAGGCGATACGCAGTATTTT. Filled out from reference TRBV19 and TRBJ2-3, the complete variable domain reads DGGITQSPKYLFRKEGQNVTLSCEQNLNHDAMYWYRQDPGQGLRLIYYSQIVNDFQKGDIAEGYSVSREKKESFPLTVTSAQKNPTAFYLCASSIGGVVGDTQYFGPGTRLTVL.

The chain has TRBV7-2 and TRBJ2-3; D call uncertain. CDR1 and CDR2 from the germline V gene are SGHTA and FQGNSA. The germline V and J ends were trimmed by 1 base and 0 bases, with 8 bases remaining between them. The CDR3 is made up of 15 amino acids. CDR3 coding DNA: TGTGCCAGCAGCTTAGATCTAACTAGCACAGATACGCAGTATTTT. It encodes CASSLDLTSTDTQYF.

This clonotype has just a few counts. The chain joins TRBV4-3 to TRBJ1-3; no clear D gene. Per the germline V gene, CDR1 is LGHNA and CDR2 is YSLEER. V was pared by 1 base and J by 4 bases, with 14 bases between. CDR3 length: 16 amino acids. The CDR3, as DNA: TGCGCCAGCAGCCAAGGAAACGGCGCGAGGGGAAACACCATATATTTT. It yields the protein CASSQGNGARGNTIYF.

This clonotype was counted only a few times. The rearrangement links TRBV7-9 to TRBJ2-5, with TRBD2 as a possible D gene (5 bases). Germline V gene data show CDR1 as SEHNR and CDR2 as FQNEAQ (reference sequence). Between the trimmed V and J ends, which lost 8 bases and 3 bases, there was a span of 13 bases. This CDR3 is 13 amino acids long. The CDR3 nucleotides are TGTGCCAGCGTGCCGGGGTCCGAAGAGACCCAGTACTTC. This sequence encodes CASVPGSEETQYF.

This chain connects TRBV28 to TRBJ1-2, with D perhaps TRBD1 (5 bases). The CDR3 is 17 residues long. CDR1 and CDR2 from the germline V gene are MDHEN and SYDVKM. The V and J ends lost 4 bases and 7 bases respectively, with 25 bases between them. CDR3 region: CASSSPGASDGRFGYTF. As DNA, the CDR3 is TGTGCCAGCAGTTCCCCCGGGGCCTCGGACGGGAGATTTGGCTACACCTTC.

The genes are TRBV5-6 and TRBJ2-5; 9 positions agree with TRBD2. Germline V gene lookup returns CDR1 SGHDT and CDR2 YYEEEE. CDR3 size: 16 residues. V lost 2 bases and J lost 1; bases outside the gene matches: 6. The chain's CDR3 is CASSFYSGGAQETQYF. The DNA for the CDR3 is TGTGCCAGCAGCTTTTATAGCGGGGGAGCCCAAGAGACCCAGTACTTC.

This clonotype was observed a handful of times. The chain is built from TRBV7-2 and TRBJ1-1, with D perhaps TRBD1 (6 bases). Trimming stripped 5 bases from V and 1 base from J, with 14 bases between. Germline CDR1 reads SGHTA; CDR2 reads FQGNSA. The CDR3 spans 15 residues. The CDR3 nucleotides read TGTGCCAGCAGCCCACGGGCGGGGGCGAACACTGAAGCTTTCTTT. This translates into CASSPRAGANTEAFF.

This clonotype was counted between two and nine times. The rearrangement joins TRBV29-1 to TRBJ2-4; TRBD1 agrees at 7 bases. With V trimmed by 6 bases and J by 0 bases, 5 bases remained unmatched. CDR1 and CDR2 from the germline V gene are SQVTM and ANQGSEA. This CDR3 contains 14 residues. Written as DNA, the CDR3 is TGCAGCGTCGGGGACAGATTAGCCAAAAACATTCAGTACTTC. Translating it yields CSVGDRLAKNIQYF.

The chain carries TRBV2 and TRBJ2-7; 14 nucleotides align to TRBD2. Per germline, CDR1 SNHLY and CDR2 FYNNEI. The CDR3 has 15 amino acids. Unmatched junction bases numbered 2, after V lost 6 bases and J lost 1 base. The chain's CDR3 is CASRGTSGGSYEQYF. The DNA of the CDR3 is TGTGCCAGCAGGGGGACTAGCGGGGGATCCTACGAGCAGTACTTC.

V and J are TRBV9 and TRBJ2-5; 8 nucleotides agree with TRBD2. Germline V gene data show CDR1 as SGDLS and CDR2 as YYNGEE. The trim removed 0 bases at V and 5 bases at J, leaving 6 bases unmatched. The CDR3 spans 15 residues. The CDR3 reads CASSVAGGLVETQYF. As DNA, the CDR3 is TGTGCCAGCAGCGTAGCGGGGGGGCTGGTTGAGACCCAGTACTTC.

This chain uses TRBV9 with TRBJ1-2, with 7 bases lining up with TRBD1. The CDR3 runs 15 residues. The germline CDR1 and CDR2 sequences are SGDLS and YYNGEE. Trimming removed 5 bases from V and 2 bases from J; junction bases left unmatched: 9. CDR3 bases: TGTGCCAGCAGAGGGGATGGACAGGCCAACTATGGCTACACCTTC. Amino acids: CASRGDGQANYGYTF.

V and J are TRBV9 and TRBJ2-1; D tentatively reads TRBD1 or TRBD2 (5 bases each). Looked up from germline, CDR1 is SGDLS and CDR2 is YYNGEE. The germline V and J ends were trimmed by 4 bases and 9 bases, with 14 bases remaining between them. The CDR3 runs to 13 residues. The CDR3 spells CASSTRGAGEQFF. Written as DNA, the CDR3 is TGTGCCAGCAGCACCCGGGGCGCCGGTGAGCAGTTCTTC. The full variable domain, with the rest looked up from reference TRBV9 and TRBJ2-1, is DSGVTQTPKHLITATGQRVTLRCSPRSGDLSVYWYQQSLDQGLQFLIQYYNGEERAKGNILERFSAQQFPDLHSELNLSSLELGDSALYFCASSTRGAGEQFFGPGTRLTVL.

This clonotype was recorded a few times. The chain joins TRBV6-5 to TRBJ1-5; tentatively, D is TRBD1 (6 bases). This CDR3 is 13 amino acids long. V was shortened by 4 bases and J by 9 bases, with 13 bases between the two germline ends. CDR1 is MNHEY, CDR2 SVGAGI, per germline. CDR3 DNA: TGTGCCAGCAGTTTTATACAGGGCGGGCCCCAGCATTTT. Amino acids: CASSFIQGGPQHF.

This clonotype has more than one count but fewer than ten. The chain joins TRBV10-2 to TRBJ1-1; TRBD1 aligns across 8 bases. CDR1 and CDR2 (germline): WSHSY, SAAADI. V lost 1 base to trimming and J lost 12 bases; unmatched junction nucleotides: 10. The CDR3 extends over 14 amino acids. In nucleotides, the CDR3 is TGCGCCAGCAGTGAGTACAGGACAGGGAGCTCGTCTTTCTTT. Encoded protein: CASSEYRTGSSSFF.

CDR3 residues: CASSGGQGLPSADTQYF. CDR3 in DNA: TGTGCCAGCAGTGGAGGACAGGGACTCCCATCGGCAGATACGCAGTATTTT. V and J are TRBV6-1 and TRBJ2-3; 8 nucleotides align to TRBD1. Per germline, CDR1 MNHNS and CDR2 SASEGT. Trimming removed 4 bases from V and 4 bases from J; junction bases left unmatched: 13. This CDR3 is built from 17 residues.

This clonotype was observed a few times. The rearrangement joins TRBV11-2 to TRBJ1-1; 8 positions agree with TRBD1. The CDR3 has 15 amino acids. CDR1 and CDR2 from the germline V gene are SGHAT and FQNNGV. Trimming at V came to 6 bases and at J to 0 bases, leaving 6 bases not matched to a gene. In DNA form, the CDR3 reads TGTGCCAGCAGACAAGGACAGGGCATGAACACTGAAGCTTTCTTT. Translating it yields CASRQGQGMNTEAFF.

The chain recombines TRBV5-1 with TRBJ2-2; D might be TRBD1 (5 bases). The V and J ends lost 0 bases and 8 bases respectively, with 11 bases between them. From germline, CDR1 is SGHRS and CDR2 YFSETQ. The CDR3 runs 14 residues. The CDR3 sequence is CASSLARAGGELFF. The CDR3 DNA is TGCGCCAGCAGCTTGGCCAGGGCAGGTGGGGAGCTGTTTTTT.

J is TRBJ2-1 and V is TRBV4-3; TRBD2 is a possible D gene (5 bases). The V end lost 0 bases, the J end lost 2 bases, and 11 bases lay between the germline ends. This CDR3 spans 16 amino acids. The germline V gene encodes CDR1 LGHNA and CDR2 YSLEER. The CDR3 DNA sequence: TGCGCCAGCAGCCAAGATGCTAGCCTAACCTACAATGAGCAGTTCTTC. It translates to CASSQDASLTYNEQFF.

This clonotype was picked up a small number of times. The V gene is TRBV4-3, the J gene TRBJ1-3; the D is unclear. The germline gives CDR1 LGHNA, CDR2 YSLEER. There are 18 residues in the CDR3. Trimming shortened V by 0 bases and J by 2 bases, and 17 bases separated the two germline ends. The CDR3 DNA reads TGCGCCAGCAGCCAAGAAATCGGTTTACGGGCGACTGGAAACACCATATATTTT. It specifies CASSQEIGLRATGNTIYF.

This clonotype has a count of ten or more. V gene TRBV29-1 combines with J gene TRBJ2-3, with D possibly called TRBD1 or TRBD2 (6 bases each). V was pared by 4 bases and J by 6 bases, with 14 bases between. Per germline, CDR1 SQVTM and CDR2 ANQGSEA. The CDR3 loop spans 13 amino acids. The CDR3 DNA reads as TGCAGCGTTGGTCGGGGGCAGGGGGATACGCAGTATTTT. Translating gives CSVGRGQGDTQYF.

Details on this clonotype: Lacking the conserved final phenylalanine or tryptophan, this CDR3 likely reflects a read error. No DNA is shown, since the ends of the CDR3 on it are uncertain; the CDR3 is the one TCRdb lists. The rearrangement joins TRBV5-6 to TRBJ2-3; the D call TRBD2 from the table was never checked on the DNA. The CDR3 is 13 residues long, ends included. Germline-derived CDR1 and CDR2 are SGHDT and YYEEEE. This CDR3 is CASSLAFGTTLAI.

The CDR3 bases are TGTGCCAGCAGCTCACTTCCGGGACAGGGAGCTTTCTTT. Its protein is CASSSLPGQGAFF. V and J are TRBV7-9 and TRBJ1-1, with 9 bases matching TRBD1. This CDR3 spans 13 amino acids. Per germline, CDR1 SEHNR and CDR2 FQNEAQ (reference sequence). J was trimmed by 10 bases and V by 4 bases; bases with no gene match: 7.

In this sample, this clonotype turned up many times. The chain carries TRBV12-3 or TRBV12-4 and TRBJ2-7; possibly TRBD1 for D (6 bases). There are 13 residues in the CDR3. V dropped 4 bases and J dropped 3 bases, with 10 bases sitting between them. CDR3 nucleotides: TGTGCCAGCAGTTGGGAAGGGGGCTACGAGCAGTACTTC. This codes for CASSWEGGYEQYF.

In this sample, this clonotype turned up a few times. The chain has TRBV19 and TRBJ2-1; D uncertain. Per the germline V gene, CDR1 is LNHDA and CDR2 is SQIVND (reference sequence). The CDR3 runs 17 residues. V was trimmed by 5 bases and J by 0 bases, leaving 17 bases between them. CDR3 residues: CASSQISGPSSYNEQFF. CDR3 DNA sequence: TGTGCCAGTAGTCAAATCTCGGGTCCTAGCTCCTACAATGAGCAGTTCTTC.

The V gene is TRBV9, the J gene TRBJ2-5; D ambiguous. Trimming cost V 3 bases and J 1 base, with 7 bases left between them. CDR3 size: 13 residues. CDR1 and CDR2 from the germline V gene are SGDLS and YYNGEE. In DNA form, the CDR3 reads TGTGCCAGCAGCGCCTCCTTCCAAGAGACCCAGTACTTC. Its translation: CASSASFQETQYF.

This clonotype was seen many times. The rearrangement joins TRBV5-1 to TRBJ1-5; D ambiguous. The germline gives CDR1 SGHRS, CDR2 YFSETQ. With 0 bases removed from V and 6 bases from J, the gap between germline ends came to 10 bases. The CDR3 has 14 residues. The CDR3 region is CASSLGESGQPQHF. The CDR3 nucleotides are TGCGCCAGCAGCTTGGGGGAATCTGGTCAGCCCCAGCATTTT.